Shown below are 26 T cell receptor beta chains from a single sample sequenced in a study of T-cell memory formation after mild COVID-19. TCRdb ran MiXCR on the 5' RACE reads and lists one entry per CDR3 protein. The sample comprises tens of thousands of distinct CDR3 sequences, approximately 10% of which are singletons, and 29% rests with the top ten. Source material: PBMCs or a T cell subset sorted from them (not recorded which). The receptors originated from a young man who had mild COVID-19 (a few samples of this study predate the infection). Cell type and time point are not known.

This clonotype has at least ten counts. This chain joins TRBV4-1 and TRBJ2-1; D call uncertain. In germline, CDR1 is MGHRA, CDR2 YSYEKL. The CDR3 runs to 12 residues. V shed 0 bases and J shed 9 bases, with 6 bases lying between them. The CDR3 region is CASSQEAREQFF. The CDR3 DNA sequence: TGCGCCAGCAGCCAAGAGGCCCGTGAGCAGTTCTTC.

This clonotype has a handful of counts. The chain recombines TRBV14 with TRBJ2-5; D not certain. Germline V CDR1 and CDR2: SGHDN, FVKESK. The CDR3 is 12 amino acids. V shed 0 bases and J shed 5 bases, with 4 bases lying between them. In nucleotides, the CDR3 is TGTGCCAGCAGCCAAGAGTTTGAGACCCAGTACTTC. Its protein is CASSQEFETQYF.

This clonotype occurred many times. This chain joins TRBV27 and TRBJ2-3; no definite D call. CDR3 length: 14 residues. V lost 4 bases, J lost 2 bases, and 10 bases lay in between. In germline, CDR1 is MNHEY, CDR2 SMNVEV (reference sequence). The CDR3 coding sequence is TGTGCCAGCAGTTCGGCTTACAACACAGATACGCAGTATTTT. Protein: CASSSAYNTDTQYF.

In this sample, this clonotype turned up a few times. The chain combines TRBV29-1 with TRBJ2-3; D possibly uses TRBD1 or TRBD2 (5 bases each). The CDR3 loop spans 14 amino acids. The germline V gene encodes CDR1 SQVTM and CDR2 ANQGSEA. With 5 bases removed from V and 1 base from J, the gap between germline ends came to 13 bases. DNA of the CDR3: TGCAGCGTTCCGCAGGGACCTCGCACAGATACGCAGTATTTT. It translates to CSVPQGPRTDTQYF.

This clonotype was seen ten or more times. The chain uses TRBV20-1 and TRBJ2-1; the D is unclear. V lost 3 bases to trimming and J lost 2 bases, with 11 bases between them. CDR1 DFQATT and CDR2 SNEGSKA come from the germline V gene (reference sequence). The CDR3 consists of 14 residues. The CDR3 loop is CSARSENTYNEQFF. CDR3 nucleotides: TGCAGTGCTAGGAGCGAAAATACCTACAATGAGCAGTTCTTC.

The CDR3 loop reads CASSLAGGAMADTQYF. The CDR3 coding sequence is TGTGCCAGCAGCTTGGCCGGGGGCGCAATGGCAGATACGCAGTATTTT. The V and J genes are TRBV5-6 and TRBJ2-3, with D perhaps given as TRBD1 or TRBD2 (6 bases each). Germline loops: CDR1 SGHDT, CDR2 YYEEEE. V was shortened by 0 bases and J by 4 bases, with 15 bases between the two germline ends. This CDR3 contains 16 residues.

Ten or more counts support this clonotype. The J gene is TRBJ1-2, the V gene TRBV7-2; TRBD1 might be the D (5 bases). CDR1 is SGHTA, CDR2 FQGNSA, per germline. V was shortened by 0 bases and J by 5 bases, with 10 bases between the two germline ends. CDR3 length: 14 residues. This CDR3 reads CASSLARGSYGYTF. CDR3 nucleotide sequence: TGTGCCAGCAGCTTAGCGCGGGGGTCATATGGCTACACCTTC.

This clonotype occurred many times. CDR3 DNA sequence: TGCGCCAGTGCCAGGGACCAAGAGACCCAGTACTTC. Its translation is CASARDQETQYF. The chain employs TRBV5-1 and TRBJ2-5, with D possibly matching TRBD1 (5 bases). Trimming stripped 8 bases from V and 0 bases from J, with 8 bases between. Germline CDR1 is SGHRS and CDR2 is YFSETQ. The CDR3 is made up of 12 amino acids. Supplemented by reference TRBV5-1 and TRBJ2-5, the full variable domain reads KAGVTQTPRYLIKTRGQQVTLSCSPISGHRSVSWYQQTPGQGLQFLFEYFSETQRNKGNFPGRFSGRQFSNSRSEMNVSTLELGDSALYLCASARDQETQYFGPGTRLLVL.

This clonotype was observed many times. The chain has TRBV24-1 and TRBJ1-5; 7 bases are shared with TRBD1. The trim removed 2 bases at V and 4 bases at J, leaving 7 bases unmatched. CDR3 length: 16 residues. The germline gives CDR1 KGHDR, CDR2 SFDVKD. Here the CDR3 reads CATSDSRTGANQPQHF. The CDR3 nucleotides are TGTGCCACCAGTGATTCTAGGACAGGCGCTAATCAGCCCCAGCATTTT.

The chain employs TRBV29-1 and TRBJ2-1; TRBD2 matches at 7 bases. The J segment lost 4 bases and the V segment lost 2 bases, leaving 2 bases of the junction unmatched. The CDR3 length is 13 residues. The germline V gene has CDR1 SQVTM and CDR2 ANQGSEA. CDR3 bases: TGCAGCGTTGAATGGGGGGGATACAATGAGCAGTTCTTC. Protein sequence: CSVEWGGYNEQFF.

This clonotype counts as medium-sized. The CDR3 sequence: CASSFGEKLFF. CDR3 bases: TGTGCCAGCAGCTTTGGGGAAAAACTGTTTTTT. The rearrangement links TRBV7-8 to TRBJ1-4; no definite D call. CDR1 and CDR2 (germline): SGHVS, FQNEAQ. Trimming cost V 3 bases and J 8 bases, with 4 bases left between them. The CDR3 is made up of 11 amino acids. Using reference TRBV7-8 and TRBJ1-4 for the parts outside the CDR3, the full variable domain is GAGVSQSPRYKVAKRGQDVALRCDPISGHVSLFWYQQALGQGPEFLTYFQNEAQLDKSGLPSDRFFAERPEGSVSTLKIQRTQQEDSAVYLCASSFGEKLFFGSGTQLSVL.

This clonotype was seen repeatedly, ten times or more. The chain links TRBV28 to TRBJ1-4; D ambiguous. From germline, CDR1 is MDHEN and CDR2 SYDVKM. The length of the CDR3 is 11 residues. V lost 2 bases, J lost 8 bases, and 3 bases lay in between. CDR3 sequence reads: CASSLNEKLFF. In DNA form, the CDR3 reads TGTGCCAGCAGTTTAAACGAAAAACTGTTTTTT.

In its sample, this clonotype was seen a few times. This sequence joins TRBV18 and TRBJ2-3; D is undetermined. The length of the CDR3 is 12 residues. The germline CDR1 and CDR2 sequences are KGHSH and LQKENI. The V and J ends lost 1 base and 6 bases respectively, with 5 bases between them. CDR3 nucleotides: TGTGCCAGCTCACCACGTCACGATACGCAGTATTTT. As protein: CASSPRHDTQYF. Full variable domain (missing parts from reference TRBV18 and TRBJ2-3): NAGVMQNPRHLVRRRGQEARLRCSPMKGHSHVYWYRQLPEEGLKFMVYLQKENIIDESGMPKERFSAEFPKEGPSILRIQQVVRGDSAAYFCASSPRHDTQYFGPGTRLTVL.

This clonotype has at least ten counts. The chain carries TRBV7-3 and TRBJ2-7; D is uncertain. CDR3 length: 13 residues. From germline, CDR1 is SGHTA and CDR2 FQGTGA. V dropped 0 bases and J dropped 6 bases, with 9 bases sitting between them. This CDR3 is CASSLTSYSEQYF. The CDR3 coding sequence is TGTGCCAGCAGCTTAACCTCTTACTCCGAGCAGTACTTC.

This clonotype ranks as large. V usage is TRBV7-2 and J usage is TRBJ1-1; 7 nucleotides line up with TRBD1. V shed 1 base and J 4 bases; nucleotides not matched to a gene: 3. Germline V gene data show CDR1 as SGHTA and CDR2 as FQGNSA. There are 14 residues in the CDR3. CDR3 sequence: CASSLGSGGTEAFF. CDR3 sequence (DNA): TGTGCCAGCAGCTTAGGGTCAGGGGGCACTGAAGCTTTCTTT.

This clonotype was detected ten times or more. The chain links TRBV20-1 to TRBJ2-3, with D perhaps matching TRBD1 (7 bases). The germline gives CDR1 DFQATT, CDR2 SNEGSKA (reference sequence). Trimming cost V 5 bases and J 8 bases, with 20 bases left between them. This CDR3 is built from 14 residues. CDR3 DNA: TGCAGTGCTCAGTACAGGGGAACCGGGGGTACGCAGTATTTT. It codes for CSAQYRGTGGTQYF.

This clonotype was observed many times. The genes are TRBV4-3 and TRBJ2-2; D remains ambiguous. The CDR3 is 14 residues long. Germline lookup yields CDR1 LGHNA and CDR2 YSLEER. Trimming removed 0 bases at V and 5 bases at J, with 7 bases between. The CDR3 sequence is CASSQESGTGELFF. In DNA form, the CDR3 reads TGCGCCAGCAGCCAAGAATCAGGAACCGGGGAGCTGTTTTTT.

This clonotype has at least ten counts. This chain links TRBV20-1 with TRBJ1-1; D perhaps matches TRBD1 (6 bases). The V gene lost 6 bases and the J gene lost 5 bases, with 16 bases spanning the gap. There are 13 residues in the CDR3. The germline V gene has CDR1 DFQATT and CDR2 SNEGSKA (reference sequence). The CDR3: CSALTQGLTEAFF. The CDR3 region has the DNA TGCAGTGCCCTTACTCAGGGGTTGACTGAAGCTTTCTTT.

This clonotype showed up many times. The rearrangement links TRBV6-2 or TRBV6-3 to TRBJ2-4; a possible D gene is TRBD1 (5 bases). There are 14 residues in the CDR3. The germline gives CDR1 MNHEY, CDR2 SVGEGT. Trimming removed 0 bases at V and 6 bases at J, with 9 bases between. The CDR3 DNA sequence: TGTGCCAGCAGTTACTCACGACAGTTAAACATTCAGTACTTC. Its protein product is CASSYSRQLNIQYF.

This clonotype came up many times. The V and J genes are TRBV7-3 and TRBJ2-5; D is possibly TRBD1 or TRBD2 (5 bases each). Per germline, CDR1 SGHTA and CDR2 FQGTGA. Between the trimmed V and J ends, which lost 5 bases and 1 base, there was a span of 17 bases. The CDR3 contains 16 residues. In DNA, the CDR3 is TGTGCCAGCAGCCCCAACGGGGCAGCCGCCCAAGAGACCCAGTACTTC. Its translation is CASSPNGAAAQETQYF.

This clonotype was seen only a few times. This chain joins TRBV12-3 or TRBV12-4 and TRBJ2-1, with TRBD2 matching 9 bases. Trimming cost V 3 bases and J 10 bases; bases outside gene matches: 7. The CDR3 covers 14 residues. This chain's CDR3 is CASSLGGGAREQFF. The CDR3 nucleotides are TGTGCCAGCAGTTTGGGCGGGGGGGCTCGGGAGCAGTTCTTC.

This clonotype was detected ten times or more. The CDR3 protein is CATSSGLWQIYQPQHF. Written as DNA, the CDR3 is TGTGCCACCAGCAGTGGCCTCTGGCAGATCTATCAGCCCCAGCATTTT. The chain uses TRBV15 and TRBJ1-5; no definite D call. Germline loops: CDR1 LNHNV, CDR2 YYDKDF (reference sequence). The V gene lost 3 bases and the J gene lost 5 bases, with 17 bases spanning the gap. The CDR3 is 16 residues long.

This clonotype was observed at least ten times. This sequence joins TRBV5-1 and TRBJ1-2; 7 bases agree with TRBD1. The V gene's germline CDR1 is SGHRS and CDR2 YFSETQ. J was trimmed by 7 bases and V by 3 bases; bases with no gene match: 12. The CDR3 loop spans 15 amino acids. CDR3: CASSSGTAAYGGYTF. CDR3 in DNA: TGCGCCAGCAGCTCCGGGACAGCCGCCTATGGTGGCTACACCTTC.

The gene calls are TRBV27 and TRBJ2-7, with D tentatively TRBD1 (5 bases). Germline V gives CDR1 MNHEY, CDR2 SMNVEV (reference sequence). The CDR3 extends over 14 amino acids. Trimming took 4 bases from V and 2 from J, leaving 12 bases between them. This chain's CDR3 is CASSWAGPTYEQYF. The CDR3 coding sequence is TGTGCCAGCAGTTGGGCAGGGCCCACCTACGAGCAGTACTTC.

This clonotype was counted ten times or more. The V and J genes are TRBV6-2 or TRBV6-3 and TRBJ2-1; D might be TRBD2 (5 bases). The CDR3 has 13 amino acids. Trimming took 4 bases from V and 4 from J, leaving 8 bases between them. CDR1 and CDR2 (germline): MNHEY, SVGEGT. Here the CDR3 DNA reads TGTGCCAGCAGTTGGGGAGTTTACAATGAGCAGTTCTTC. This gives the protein CASSWGVYNEQFF.

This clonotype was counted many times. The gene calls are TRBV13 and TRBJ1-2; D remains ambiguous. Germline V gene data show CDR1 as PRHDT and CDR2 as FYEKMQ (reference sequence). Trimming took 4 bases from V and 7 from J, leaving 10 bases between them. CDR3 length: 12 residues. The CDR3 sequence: CASSSRAGGYTF. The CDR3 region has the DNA TGTGCCAGCAGCTCCCGAGCGGGTGGCTACACCTTC.